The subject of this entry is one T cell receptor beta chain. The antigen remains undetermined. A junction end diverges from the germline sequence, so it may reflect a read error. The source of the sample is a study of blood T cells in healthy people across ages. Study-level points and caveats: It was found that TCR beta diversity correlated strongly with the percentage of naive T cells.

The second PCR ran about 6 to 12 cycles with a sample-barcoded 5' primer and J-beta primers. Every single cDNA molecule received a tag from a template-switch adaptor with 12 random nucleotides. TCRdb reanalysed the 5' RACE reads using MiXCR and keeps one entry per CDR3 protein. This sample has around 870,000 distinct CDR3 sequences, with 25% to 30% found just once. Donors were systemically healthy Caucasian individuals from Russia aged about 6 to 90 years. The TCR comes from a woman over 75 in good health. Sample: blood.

The CDR3 coding sequence is TGTACCAGCAGTGGCACTAACACTGAAGCTTTCTTT. Its protein product is CTSSGTNTEAFF. The chain uses TRBV2 and TRBJ1-1; D ambiguous. The V gene's germline CDR1 is SNHLY and CDR2 FYNNEI. The CDR3 contains 12 residues.